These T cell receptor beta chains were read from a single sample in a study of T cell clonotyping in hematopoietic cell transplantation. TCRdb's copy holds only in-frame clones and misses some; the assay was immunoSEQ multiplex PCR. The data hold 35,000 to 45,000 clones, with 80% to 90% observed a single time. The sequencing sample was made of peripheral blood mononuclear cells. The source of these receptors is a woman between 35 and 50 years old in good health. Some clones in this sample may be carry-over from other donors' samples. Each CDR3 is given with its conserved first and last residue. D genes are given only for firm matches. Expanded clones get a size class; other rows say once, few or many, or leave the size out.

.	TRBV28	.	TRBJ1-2	TGTGCCAGTCGTTCTGGGGGCGTCGATGGCTACACCTTC	CASRSGGVDGYTF
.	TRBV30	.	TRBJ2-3	TGTGCCTGGAGTTTAAGCACAGATACGCAGTATTTT	CAWSLSTDTQYF
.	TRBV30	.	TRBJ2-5	TGTGCCGTGGGGCGCCGGGGTCCAGAGACCCAGTACTTC	CAVGRRGPETQYF
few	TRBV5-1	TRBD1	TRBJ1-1	TGCGCCAGCAGCCAGGACAGGGGCGGCACTGAAGCTTTCTTT	CASSQDRGGTEAFF
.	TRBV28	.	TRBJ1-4	TGTGCCAGCAGTTTCGCGGGGTTTTATGAAAAACTGTTTTTT	CASSFAGFYEKLFF
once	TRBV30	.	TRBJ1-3	TGTGCCTGGAGTAGACTCTACGGGAACTCTGGAAACACCATATATTTT	CAWSRLYGNSGNTIYF
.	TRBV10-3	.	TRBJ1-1	TGTGCCACCAAGCAGCAATGGGACACTGAAGCTTTCTTT	CATKQQWDTEAFF
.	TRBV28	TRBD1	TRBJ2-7	TGTGCCAGCAGTTCGCATTCCCGACAGGGTTCCTACGAGCAGTACTTC	CASSSHSRQGSYEQYF
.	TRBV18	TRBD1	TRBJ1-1	TGTGCCAGCTCGTTCGACAGGGGATACACTGAAGCTTTCTTT	CASSFDRGYTEAFF
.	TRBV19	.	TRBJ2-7	TGTGCCAGTAGTATCTCCCTTTCCTACGAGCAGTACTTC	CASSISLSYEQYF
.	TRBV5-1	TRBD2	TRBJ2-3	TGCGCCAGCAGCTTGTTGCTAGCGGGAGGCACAGATACGCAGTATTTT	CASSLLLAGGTDTQYF
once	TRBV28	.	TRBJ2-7	TGTGCCAGCAGTTTACCTCCAGAATCCTACGAGCAGTACTTC	CASSLPPESYEQYF
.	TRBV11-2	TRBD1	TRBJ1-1	TGTGCCAGCAGCTTAGTCCGGGACAGGGAAAGTGAAGCTTTCTTT	CASSLVRDRESEAFF
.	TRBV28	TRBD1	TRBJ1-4	TGTGCCAGCAGTCGACAGGGGAGGGAAAAACTGTTTTTT	CASSRQGREKLFF
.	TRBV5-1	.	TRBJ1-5	TGCGCCAGCAGCCCCAACCCCACAGGGCCGAGCAATCAGCCCCAGCATTTT	CASSPNPTGPSNQPQHF
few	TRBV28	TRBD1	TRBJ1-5	TGTGCCAGCATCGCAGGGGGTCAGCCCCAGCATTTT	CASIAGGQPQHF
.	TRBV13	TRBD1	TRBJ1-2	TGTGCCAGCAGCGCCTCGGGACAGGGCTACACCTTC	CASSASGQGYTF
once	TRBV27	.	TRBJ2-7	TGTGCCAGCAGTCCGAATTTTGAGGCAGGTGGTCGCTACGAGCAGTACTTC	CASSPNFEAGGRYEQYF
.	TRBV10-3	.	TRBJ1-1	TGTGCCATCAGTGTCGGAAGAGTTAACACTGAAGCTTTCTTT	CAISVGRVNTEAFF